What follows are 3 T cell receptor beta chains derived from one specimen sequenced in a study of blood T cell repertoires in COVID-19. Profiling relied on immunoSEQ multiplex PCR, and the TCRdb table lists in-frame clones only, not all of them. This sample has tens of thousands of clones, with 75% to 90% found just once. Sequencing used peripheral blood. These receptors came from a man in his 60s with COVID-19, enrolled during active disease.

The genes are TRBV10-3 and TRBJ2-1, with D possibly matching TRBD1 (5 bases). Germline V lookup: CDR1 ENHRY, CDR2 SYGVKD. This CDR3 is 15 amino acids long. Deletions cut 6 bases from V and 0 bases from J, with 12 bases between. Here the CDR3 reads CAIRTAVFSYNEQFF. CDR3 nucleotide sequence: TGTGCCATCAGGACAGCAGTATTCTCCTACAATGAGCAGTTCTTC.

The chain links TRBV5-5 to TRBJ2-2, with 8 bases that match TRBD2. Trimming removed 4 bases from V and 3 bases from J; junction bases left unmatched: 11. Germline V lookup: CDR1 SGHKS, CDR2 YYEKEE (reference sequence). This CDR3 has 17 residues. The CDR3 region has the DNA TGTGCCAGCAGCGCGAGGGGGGGACTAGAGCACACCGGGGAGCTGTTTTTT. Encoded protein: CASSARGGLEHTGELFF.

The chain carries TRBV3-1 (or the pseudogene TRBV3-2) and TRBJ1-6; 7 nucleotides line up with TRBD1. V lost 5 bases, J lost 6 bases, and 4 bases stayed unmatched. The germline gives CDR1 LGHDT, CDR2 YNNKEL (reference sequence). The CDR3 length is 14 residues. This CDR3 reads CASSIRDSNSPLHF. DNA for the CDR3: TGTGCCAGCAGCATCCGGGACAGTAATTCACCCCTCCACTTT.